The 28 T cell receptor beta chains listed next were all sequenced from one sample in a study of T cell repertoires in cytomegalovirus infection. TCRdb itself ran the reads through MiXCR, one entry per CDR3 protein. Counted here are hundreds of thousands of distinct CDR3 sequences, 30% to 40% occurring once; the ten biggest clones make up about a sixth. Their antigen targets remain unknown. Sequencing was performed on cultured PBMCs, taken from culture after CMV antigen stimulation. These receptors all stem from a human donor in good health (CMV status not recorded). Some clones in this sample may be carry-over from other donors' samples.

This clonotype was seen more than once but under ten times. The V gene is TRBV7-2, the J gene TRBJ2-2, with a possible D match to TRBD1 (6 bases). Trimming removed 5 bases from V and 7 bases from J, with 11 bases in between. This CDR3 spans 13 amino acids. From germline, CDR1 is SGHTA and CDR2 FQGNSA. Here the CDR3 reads CASSPRGIGELFF. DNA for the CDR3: TGTGCCAGCAGCCCCAGGGGTATCGGGGAGCTGTTTTTT.

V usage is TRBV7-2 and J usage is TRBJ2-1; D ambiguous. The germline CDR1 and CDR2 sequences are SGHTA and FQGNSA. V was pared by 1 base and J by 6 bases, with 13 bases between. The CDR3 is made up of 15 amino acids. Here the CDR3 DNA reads TGTGCCAGCAGCTTAGGGTCGACTTACTCCAATGAGCAGTTCTTC. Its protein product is CASSLGSTYSNEQFF.

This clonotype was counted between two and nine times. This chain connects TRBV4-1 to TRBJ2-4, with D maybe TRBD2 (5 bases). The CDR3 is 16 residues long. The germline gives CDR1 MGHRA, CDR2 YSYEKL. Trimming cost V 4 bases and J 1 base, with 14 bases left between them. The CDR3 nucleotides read TGCGCCAGCAGCCTCTCCCGGGGTGTGGCCAAAAACATTCAGTACTTC. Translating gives CASSLSRGVAKNIQYF.

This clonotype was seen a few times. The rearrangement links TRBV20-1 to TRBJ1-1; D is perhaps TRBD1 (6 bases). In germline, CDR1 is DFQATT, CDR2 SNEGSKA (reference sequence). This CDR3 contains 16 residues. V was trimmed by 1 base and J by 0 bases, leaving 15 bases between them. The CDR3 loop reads CSARVFAGDLNTEAFF. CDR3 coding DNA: TGCAGTGCTAGAGTTTTCGCAGGGGACTTGAACACTGAAGCTTTCTTT.

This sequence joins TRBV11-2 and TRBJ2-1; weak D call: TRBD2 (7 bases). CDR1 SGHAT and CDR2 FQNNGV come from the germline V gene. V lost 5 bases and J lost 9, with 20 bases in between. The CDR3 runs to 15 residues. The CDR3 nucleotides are TGTGCCAGCAGCCTTACGGGGGGCGGAGGGGGTGAGCAGTTCTTC. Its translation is CASSLTGGGGGEQFF. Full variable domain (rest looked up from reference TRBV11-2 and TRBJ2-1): EAGVAQSPRYKIIEKRQSVAFWCNPISGHATLYWYQQILGQGPKLLIQFQNNGVVDDSQLPKDRFSAERLKGVDSTLKIQPAKLEDSAVYLCASSLTGGGGGEQFFGPGTRLTVL.

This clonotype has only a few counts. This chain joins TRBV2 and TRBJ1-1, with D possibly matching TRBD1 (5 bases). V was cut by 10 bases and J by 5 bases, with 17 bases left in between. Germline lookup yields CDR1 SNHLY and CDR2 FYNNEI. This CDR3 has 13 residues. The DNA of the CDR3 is TGTGCCACCCGGGGGGTAGCGGGGACTGAAGCTTTCTTT. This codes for CATRGVAGTEAFF.

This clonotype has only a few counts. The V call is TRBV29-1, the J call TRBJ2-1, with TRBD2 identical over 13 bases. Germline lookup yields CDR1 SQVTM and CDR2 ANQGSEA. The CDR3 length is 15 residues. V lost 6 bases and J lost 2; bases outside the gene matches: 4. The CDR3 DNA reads TGCAGCGTCCGAGGACTAGCGGGGGCCTACAATGAGCAGTTCTTC. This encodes CSVRGLAGAYNEQFF.

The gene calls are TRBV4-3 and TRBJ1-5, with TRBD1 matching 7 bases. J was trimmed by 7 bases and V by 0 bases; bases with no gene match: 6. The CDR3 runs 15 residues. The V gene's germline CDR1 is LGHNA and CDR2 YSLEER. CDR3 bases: TGCGCCAGCAGCCAAGAGACAGGGCTCGGACAGCCCCAGCATTTT. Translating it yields CASSQETGLGQPQHF.

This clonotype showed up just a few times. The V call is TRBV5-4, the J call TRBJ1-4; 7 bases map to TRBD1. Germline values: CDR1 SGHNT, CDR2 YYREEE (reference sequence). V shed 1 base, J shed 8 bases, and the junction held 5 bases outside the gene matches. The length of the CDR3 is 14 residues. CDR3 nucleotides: TGTGCCAGCAGCTTGACAGGGGAAAAAGAAAAACTGTTTTTT. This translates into CASSLTGEKEKLFF.

CDR3 amino acids: CASSIAGTDTQYF. The DNA of the CDR3 is TGTGCCAGTAGTATAGCCGGAACAGATACGCAGTATTTT. V and J are TRBV19 and TRBJ2-3; D unresolved. Trimming left V 1 base short and J 3 bases short, with 5 bases between. Germline CDR1 LNHDA, CDR2 SQIVND (reference sequence). The CDR3 runs 13 residues.

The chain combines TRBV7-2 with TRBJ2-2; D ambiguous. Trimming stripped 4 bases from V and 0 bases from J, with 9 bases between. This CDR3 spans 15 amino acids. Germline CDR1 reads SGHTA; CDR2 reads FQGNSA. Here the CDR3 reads CASSSSRANTGELFF. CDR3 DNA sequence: TGTGCCAGCAGCTCCAGCCGGGCGAACACCGGGGAGCTGTTTTTT.

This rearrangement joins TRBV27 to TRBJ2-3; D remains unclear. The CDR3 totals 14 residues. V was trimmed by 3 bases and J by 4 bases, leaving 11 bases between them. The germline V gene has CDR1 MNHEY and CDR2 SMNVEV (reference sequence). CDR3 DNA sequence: TGTGCCAGCAGTTTTGTAATAGGTGCAGATACGCAGTATTTT. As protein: CASSFVIGADTQYF.

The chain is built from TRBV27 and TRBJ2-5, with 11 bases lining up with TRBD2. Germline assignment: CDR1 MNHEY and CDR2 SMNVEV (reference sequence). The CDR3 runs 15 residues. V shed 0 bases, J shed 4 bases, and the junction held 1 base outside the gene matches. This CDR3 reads CASSLSSGRGETQYF. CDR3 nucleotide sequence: TGTGCCAGCAGTTTATCTAGCGGGAGGGGAGAGACCCAGTACTTC.

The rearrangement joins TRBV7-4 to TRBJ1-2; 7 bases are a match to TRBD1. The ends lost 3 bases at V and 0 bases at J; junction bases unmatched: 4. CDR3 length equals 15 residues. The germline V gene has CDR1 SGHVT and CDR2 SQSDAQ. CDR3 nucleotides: TGTGCCAGCAGCTTTACAGGGGAAGCTAACTATGGCTACACCTTC. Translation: CASSFTGEANYGYTF.

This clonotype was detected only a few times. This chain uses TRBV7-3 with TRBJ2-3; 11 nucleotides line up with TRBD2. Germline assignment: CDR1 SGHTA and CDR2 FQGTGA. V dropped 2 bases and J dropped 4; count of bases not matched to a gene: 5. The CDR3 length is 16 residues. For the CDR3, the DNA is TGTGCCAGCAGCTTACTAGCGGGAGGTGGCCCAGATACGCAGTATTTT. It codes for CASSLLAGGGPDTQYF.

The CDR3 here is CSASARSGANVLTF. The CDR3 DNA reads TGCAGTGCTTCCGCCCGTTCTGGGGCCAACGTCCTGACTTTC. The genes are TRBV20-1 and TRBJ2-6; D is uncertain. V was pared by 5 bases and J by 1 base, with 9 bases between. This CDR3 comprises 14 residues. Per germline, CDR1 DFQATT and CDR2 SNEGSKA (reference sequence).

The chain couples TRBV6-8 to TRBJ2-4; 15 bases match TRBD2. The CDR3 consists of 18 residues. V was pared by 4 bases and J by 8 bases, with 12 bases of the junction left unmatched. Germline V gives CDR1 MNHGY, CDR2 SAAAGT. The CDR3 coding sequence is TGTGCCAGCAGTTCCTTCCCTGGGACTAGCGGGAGGAGGGACATTCAGTACTTC. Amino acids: CASSSFPGTSGRRDIQYF.

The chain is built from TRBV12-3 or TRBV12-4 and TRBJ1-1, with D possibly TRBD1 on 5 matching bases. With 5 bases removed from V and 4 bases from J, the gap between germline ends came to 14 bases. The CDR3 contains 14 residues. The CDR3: CASSHRGGGTEAFF. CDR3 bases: TGTGCCAGCAGTCACCGGGGGGGGGGCACTGAAGCTTTCTTT.

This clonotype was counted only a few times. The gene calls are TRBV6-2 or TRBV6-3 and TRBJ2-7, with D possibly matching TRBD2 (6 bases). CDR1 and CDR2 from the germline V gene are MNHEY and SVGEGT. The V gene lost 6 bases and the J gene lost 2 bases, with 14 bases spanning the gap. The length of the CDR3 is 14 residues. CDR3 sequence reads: CASRAGSLPYEQYV. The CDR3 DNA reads TGTGCCAGCAGGGCGGGGAGTTTACCCTACGAGCAGTACGTC.

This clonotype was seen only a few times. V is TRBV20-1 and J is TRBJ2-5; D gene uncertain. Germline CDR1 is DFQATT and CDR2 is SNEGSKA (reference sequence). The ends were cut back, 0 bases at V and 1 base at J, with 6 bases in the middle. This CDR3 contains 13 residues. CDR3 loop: CSAREGSQETQYF. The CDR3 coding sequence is TGCAGTGCTAGAGAGGGCAGCCAAGAGACCCAGTACTTC.

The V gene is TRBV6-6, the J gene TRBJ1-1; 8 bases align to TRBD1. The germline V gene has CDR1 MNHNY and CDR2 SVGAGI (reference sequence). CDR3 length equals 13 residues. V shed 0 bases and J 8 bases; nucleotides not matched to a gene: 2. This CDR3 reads CASSYSTGAEAFF. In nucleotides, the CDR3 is TGTGCCAGCAGTTACTCGACAGGGGCGGAAGCTTTCTTT.

The CDR3 DNA sequence: TGTGCCAGCAGCTCCAGGGGCCATAATTCACCCCTCCACTTT. Translated: CASSSRGHNSPLHF. This chain connects TRBV7-8 to TRBJ1-6, with D perhaps TRBD1 (6 bases). Trimming took off 4 bases at V and 5 bases at J, with 9 bases between the two ends. Germline CDR1 is SGHVS and CDR2 is FQNEAQ. This CDR3 is 14 amino acids long.

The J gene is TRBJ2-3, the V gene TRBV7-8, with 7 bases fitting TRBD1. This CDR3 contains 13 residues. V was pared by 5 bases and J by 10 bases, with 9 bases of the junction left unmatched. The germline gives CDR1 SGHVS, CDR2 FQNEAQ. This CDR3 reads CASSQSPGGPQYF. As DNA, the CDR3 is TGTGCCAGCAGCCAATCTCCAGGGGGTCCGCAGTATTTT.

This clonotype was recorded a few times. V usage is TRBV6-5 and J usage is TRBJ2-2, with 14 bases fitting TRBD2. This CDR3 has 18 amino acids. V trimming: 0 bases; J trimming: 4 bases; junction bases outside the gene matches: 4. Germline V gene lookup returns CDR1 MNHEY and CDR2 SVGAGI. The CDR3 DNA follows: TGTGCCAGCAGTTACTCCGGGACTAGCGGGGGCCCCACCGGGGAGCTGTTTTTT. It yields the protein CASSYSGTSGGPTGELFF.

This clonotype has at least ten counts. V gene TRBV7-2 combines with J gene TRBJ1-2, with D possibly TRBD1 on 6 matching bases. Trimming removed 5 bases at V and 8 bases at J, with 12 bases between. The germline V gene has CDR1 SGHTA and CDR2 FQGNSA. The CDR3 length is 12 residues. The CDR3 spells CASSERTAGYTF. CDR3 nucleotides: TGTGCCAGCAGCGAAAGGACAGCCGGCTACACCTTC.

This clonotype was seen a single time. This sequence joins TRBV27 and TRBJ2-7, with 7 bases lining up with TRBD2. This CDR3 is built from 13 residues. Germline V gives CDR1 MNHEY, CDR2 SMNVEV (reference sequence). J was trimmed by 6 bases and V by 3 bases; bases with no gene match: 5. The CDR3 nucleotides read TGTGCCAGCAGTTTTATGGGGGAGGGCGAGCAGTACGTC. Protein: CASSFMGEGEQYV.

The DNA of the CDR3 is TGTGCCAGCAAGCTACTAGCGGTGGGGCGGGAGACCCAGTACTTC. This translates into CASKLLAVGRETQYF. The chain is built from TRBV6-2 or TRBV6-3 and TRBJ2-5, with TRBD2 matching 8 bases. In germline, CDR1 is MNHEY, CDR2 SVGEGT. This CDR3 comprises 15 residues. With V trimmed by 7 bases and J by 5 bases, 12 bases remained unmatched.

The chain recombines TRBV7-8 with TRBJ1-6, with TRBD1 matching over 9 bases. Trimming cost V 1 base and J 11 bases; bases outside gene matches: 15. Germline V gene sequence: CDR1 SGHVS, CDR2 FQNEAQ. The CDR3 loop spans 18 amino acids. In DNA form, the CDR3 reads TGTGCCAGCAGCTTAGGTCCCCTTGGACAGGGGAAGTCGACACCCCTCCACTTT. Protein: CASSLGPLGQGKSTPLHF.